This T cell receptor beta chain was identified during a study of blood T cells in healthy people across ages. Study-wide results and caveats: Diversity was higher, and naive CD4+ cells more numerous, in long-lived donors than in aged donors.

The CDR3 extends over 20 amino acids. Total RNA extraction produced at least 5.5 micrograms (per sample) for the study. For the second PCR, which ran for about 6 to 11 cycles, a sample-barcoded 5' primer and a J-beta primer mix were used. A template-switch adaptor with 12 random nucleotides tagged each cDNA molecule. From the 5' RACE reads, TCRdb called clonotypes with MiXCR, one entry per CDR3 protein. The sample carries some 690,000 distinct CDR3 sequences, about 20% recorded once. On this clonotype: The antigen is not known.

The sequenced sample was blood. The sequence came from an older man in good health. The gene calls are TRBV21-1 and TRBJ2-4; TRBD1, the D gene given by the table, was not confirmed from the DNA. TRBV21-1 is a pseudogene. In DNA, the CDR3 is TGTGCCAGCAGCCTCCGGGGGAGGGGGAAAGCGGTTGCGGGCAAAAACATTCAGTACTTC. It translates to CASSLRGRGKAVAGKNIQYF.